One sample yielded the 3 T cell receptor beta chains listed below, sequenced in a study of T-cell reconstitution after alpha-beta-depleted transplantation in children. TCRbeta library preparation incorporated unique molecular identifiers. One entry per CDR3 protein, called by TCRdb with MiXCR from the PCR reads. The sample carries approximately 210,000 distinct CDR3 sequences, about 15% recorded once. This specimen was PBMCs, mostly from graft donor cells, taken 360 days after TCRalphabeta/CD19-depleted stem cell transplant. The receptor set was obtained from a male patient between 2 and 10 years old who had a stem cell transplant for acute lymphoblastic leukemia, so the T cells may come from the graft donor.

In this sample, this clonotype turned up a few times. Here the CDR3 reads CASRHASFQRETQYF. In DNA form, the CDR3 reads TGTGCCAGCAGACACGCCTCGTTCCAGCGGGAGACCCAGTACTTC. The rearrangement uses TRBV5-8 and TRBJ2-5; tentative D call: TRBD2 (5 bases). There are 15 residues in the CDR3. V gave up 5 bases and J gave up 5 bases, with 19 bases separating them. Germline CDR1 SGHTS, CDR2 YDEGEE.

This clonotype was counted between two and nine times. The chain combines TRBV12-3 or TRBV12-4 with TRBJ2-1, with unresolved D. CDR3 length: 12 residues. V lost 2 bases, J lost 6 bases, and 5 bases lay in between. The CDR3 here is CASSLPSNEQFF. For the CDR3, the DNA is TGTGCCAGCAGTTTACCCTCCAATGAGCAGTTCTTC.

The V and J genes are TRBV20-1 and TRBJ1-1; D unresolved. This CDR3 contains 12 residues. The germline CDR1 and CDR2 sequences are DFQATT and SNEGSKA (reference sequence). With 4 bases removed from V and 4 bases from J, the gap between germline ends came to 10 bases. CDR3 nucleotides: TGCAGTGCTAATCCGAGTCGCACTGAAGCTTTCTTT. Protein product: CSANPSRTEAFF.